This T cell receptor (beta chain) originates from a study of T cells in Graves' hyperthyroidism and ophthalmopathy. Study-wide context: Blood from the periphery was taken at initial diagnosis, before any treatment. Study conclusions and caveats: The model identified upcoming ophthalmopathy a median approximately 6.5 months ahead of onset. In blood, most of the thyroid clonotypes expanded above 0.001 were also present. A model of 13 V-J pairs discriminated ophthalmopathy from stable hyperthyroidism.

In regard to this clonotype: Its cognate antigen is unknown.

Germline-derived CDR1 and CDR2 are LGHNA and YSLEER. The CDR3 sequence is 16 residues long. V was pared by 3 bases and J by 5 bases, with 12 bases of the junction left unmatched. From RNA transcripts, TCR beta CDR3 regions were amplified. The primer set for the first-round RT-PCR of the TCR CDR3 was HTBI. TCRdb re-derived calls from the multiplex PCR reads in MiXCR, one entry per CDR3 protein. The sample comprises about 380,000 distinct CDR3 sequences, about 18% of which are singletons, and 35% to 50% rests with the top ten. This TCR was sampled from a man younger than 35 with Graves' ophthalmopathy. V usage is TRBV4-3 and J usage is TRBJ1-1; TRBD1 matches at 7 bases. The source material was blood. The CDR3 bases are TGCGCCAGCAGCCACCGGACAGGCTCCCCGGGGACTGAAGCTTTCTTT. Its protein product is CASSHRTGSPGTEAFF.